This TCR beta chain originates from a study of blood T cell repertoires in COVID-19. Study information: From T cells, B-cell-depleted T cells, or PBMCs came the material, which was cDNA or gDNA.

Germline CDR1 reads LGHNA; CDR2 reads YSLEER. Trimming at V came to 1 base and at J to 5 bases, leaving 9 bases not matched to a gene. The CDR3 loop spans 16 amino acids. In the original workflow: Cell counts per sample came from amplifying reference gene primers. Some clones are missing from TCRdb's copy, which holds only in-frame ones; the method was immunoSEQ multiplex PCR. The DNA gave D and trimming, while V, J and clone size come from that table. The sample shows over 70,000 clones, roughly 80% of them seen only once. The origin of this receptor is a man in his 70s with COVID-19, enrolled during active disease. Sequencing input: peripheral blood. V is TRBV4-3 and J is TRBJ1-2; TRBD1 matches 8 bases. The CDR3 bases are TGCGCCAGCAGCCAAGTCGGGGGACAGGAGCTTTATGGCTACACCTTC. Translating it yields CASSQVGGQELYGYTF.